This T cell receptor (beta chain) stems from a study of cytomegalovirus exposure and HLA in healthy donors. Study findings and constraints: TCR beta chains numbering about 160 were designated cytomegalovirus-associated. Subsequent analysis of the approximately 130 validation repertoires found a tendency for first-cohort TCR clusters to co-occur. The dataset shows that most TCR sequences were rare, while some public TCRs occurred in many donors.

The table lists this clone with a count of one. Its antigen is currently unknown. The method was immunoSEQ multiplex PCR; TCRdb's version includes in-frame clones alone and lacks a portion of them. The repertoire has about 73,000 clones, approximately 90% of them found once; the top ten carry 3% to 4%. The V end lost 3 bases, the J end lost 7 bases, and 10 bases lay between the germline ends. This CDR3 has 13 residues. Germline V gives CDR1 KGHSH, CDR2 LQKENI. This TCR was recovered from a woman aged 18-29 years in good health and CMV-seropositive. The source material was PBMCs. The V call is TRBV18, the J call TRBJ2-1, with D perhaps matching TRBD2 (5 bases). The CDR3 sequence is CASSPGRGNEQFF. CDR3 coding DNA: TGTGCCAGCTCACCTGGTCGGGGTAATGAGCAGTTCTTC.